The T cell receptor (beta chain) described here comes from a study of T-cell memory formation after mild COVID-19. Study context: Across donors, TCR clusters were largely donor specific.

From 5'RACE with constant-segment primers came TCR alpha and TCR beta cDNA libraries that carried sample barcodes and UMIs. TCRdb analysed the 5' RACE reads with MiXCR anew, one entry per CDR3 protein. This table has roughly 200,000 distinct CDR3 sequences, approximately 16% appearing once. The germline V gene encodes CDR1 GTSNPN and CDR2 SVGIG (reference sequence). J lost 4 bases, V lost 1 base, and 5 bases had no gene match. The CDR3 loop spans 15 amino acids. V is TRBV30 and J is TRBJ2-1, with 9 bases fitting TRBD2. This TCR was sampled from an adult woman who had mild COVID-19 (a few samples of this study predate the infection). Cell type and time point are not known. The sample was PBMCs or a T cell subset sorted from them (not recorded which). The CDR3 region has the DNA TGTGCCTGGAGTGCCCTAGCGGGGATTTACAATGAGCAGTTCTTC. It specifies CAWSALAGIYNEQFF.